What follows are 11 T cell receptor beta chains derived from one specimen sequenced in a study of blood T cell repertoires in COVID-19. The protocol was immunoSEQ multiplex PCR, while the TCRdb copy is restricted to in-frame clones and leaves out a portion. The repertoire holds 200,000 to 250,000 clones, approximately 90% seen once, with under 14% in the top ten. Material: peripheral blood. The origin of the receptors is a man between 50 and 59 years old with COVID-19, enrolled during active disease.

The V call is TRBV6-5, the J call TRBJ1-5; 8 bases match TRBD1. J lost 6 bases, V lost 6 bases, and 4 bases had no gene match. The CDR3 loop spans 13 amino acids. The V gene's germline CDR1 is MNHEY and CDR2 SVGAGI. The CDR3, as DNA: TGTGCCAGCAGCCCCGACAGGGGTCAGCCCCAGCATTTT. Residues: CASSPDRGQPQHF.

The V call is TRBV30, the J call TRBJ1-5; D perhaps matches TRBD1 (5 bases). This CDR3 region has 14 residues. V was clipped by 3 bases and J by 2 bases, with 11 bases between them. CDR1 is GTSNPN, CDR2 SVGIG, per germline (reference sequence). CDR3 region: CAWSAGGGNQPQHF. The CDR3 nucleotides are TGTGCCTGGAGCGCGGGGGGGGGCAATCAGCCCCAGCATTTT.

The chain is built from TRBV7-2 and TRBJ1-3; D is perhaps TRBD1 (6 bases). Trimming stripped 1 base from V and 2 bases from J, with 12 bases between. Germline assignment: CDR1 SGHTA and CDR2 FQGNSA. This CDR3 is 16 amino acids long. DNA of the CDR3: TGTGCCAGCAGCTTAGTGGGGGGGCAGGCTGGAAACACCATATATTTT. Protein product: CASSLVGGQAGNTIYF.

A note on this clone: Other DNA sequences of this sample code for an identical CDR3. The chain combines TRBV7-3 with TRBJ2-3; TRBD2 agrees at 9 bases. This CDR3 is 15 amino acids long. V shed 5 bases and J 0 bases; nucleotides not matched to a gene: 3. Germline CDR1 and CDR2: SGHTA and FQGTGA. The CDR3 DNA is TGTGCCAGCAGCCAAGCGGGGGGTAGCACAGATACGCAGTATTTT. It is translated as CASSQAGGSTDTQYF.

This chain connects TRBV29-1 to TRBJ1-2; D unresolved. The CDR3 runs to 14 residues. Per germline, CDR1 SQVTM and CDR2 ANQGSEA. The ends were cut back, 6 bases at V and 4 bases at J, with 18 bases in the middle. The CDR3 here is CSVARGLSAYGYTF. CDR3 nucleotide sequence: TGCAGCGTGGCCCGAGGACTCTCAGCCTATGGCTACACCTTC. The whole variable domain, filled in from reference TRBV29-1 and TRBJ1-2, reads SAVISQKPSRDICQRGTSLTIQCQVDSQVTMMFWYRQQPGQSLTLIATANQGSEATYESGFVIDKFPISRPNLTFSTLTVSNMSPEDSSIYLCSVARGLSAYGYTFGSGTRLTVV.

J is TRBJ2-7 and V is TRBV5-4; TRBD1 might be the D (5 bases). Germline V lookup: CDR1 SGHNT, CDR2 YYREEE (reference sequence). The CDR3 length is 16 residues. With 0 bases removed from V and 0 bases from J, the gap between germline ends came to 13 bases. The CDR3 sequence: CASSLDAGMSSYEQYF. For the CDR3, the DNA is TGTGCCAGCAGCTTGGATGCAGGGATGAGCTCCTACGAGCAGTACTTC.

The chain employs TRBV5-1 and TRBJ1-1; unclear D gene. CDR3 length equals 13 residues. Germline CDR1 is SGHRS and CDR2 is YFSETQ. V gave up 4 bases and J gave up 1 base, with 8 bases separating them. In nucleotides, the CDR3 is TGCGCCAGCAGCATGCTAAGGAACACTGAAGCTTTCTTT. It specifies CASSMLRNTEAFF.

This clone was counted between two and nine times. V gene TRBV7-2 combines with J gene TRBJ2-1, with 8 bases that match TRBD2. The CDR3 spans 15 residues. Germline lookup yields CDR1 SGHTA and CDR2 FQGNSA. Germline trimming cut 3 bases from V and 10 bases from J; bases unmatched to any gene: 11. CDR3 bases: TGTGCCAGCAGCTTTAGCGGGGAGGCCAGCGGGGAGCAGTTCTTC. It codes for CASSFSGEASGEQFF.

V is TRBV6-5 and J is TRBJ1-1, with D unresolved. The CDR3 sequence is 12 residues long. Germline CDR1 reads MNHEY; CDR2 reads SVGAGI. The ends were cut back, 5 bases at V and 0 bases at J, with 4 bases in the middle. The CDR3 protein is CASSRVNTEAFF. For the CDR3, the DNA is TGTGCCAGCAGTCGGGTGAACACTGAAGCTTTCTTT.

This sequence joins TRBV5-1 and TRBJ1-1; TRBD1 might be the D (6 bases). Trimming took off 5 bases at V and 3 bases at J, with 17 bases between the two ends. Germline loops: CDR1 SGHRS, CDR2 YFSETQ. The CDR3 has 15 residues. Here the CDR3 reads CASRHRAESDTEAFF. CDR3 DNA: TGCGCCAGCAGACACAGGGCCGAATCCGACACTGAAGCTTTCTTT.

Comments on this clone: The same CDR3 also results from other DNA sequences found in this sample. The chain carries TRBV3-1 (or the pseudogene TRBV3-2) and TRBJ2-7, with TRBD2 as a possible D gene (6 bases). Germline V gives CDR1 LGHDT, CDR2 YNNKEL (reference sequence). This CDR3 contains 13 residues. The germline V and J ends were trimmed by 4 bases and 4 bases, with 11 bases remaining between them. In DNA, the CDR3 is TGTGCCAGCAGCCCGGGACTTGAATACGAGCAGTACTTC. Translated, it gives CASSPGLEYEQYF.